Following are 10 T cell receptor beta chains from one sample sequenced in a study of blood T cell repertoires in COVID-19. Assay: immunoSEQ multiplex PCR; the TCRdb copy retains only in-frame clones and omits some. The profile shows 70,000 to 90,000 clones, approximately 87% of them singletons. Sequenced sample: peripheral blood. The receptor source for this set is a woman of 80 years or more with acute or convalescent COVID-19.

This chain uses TRBV5-1 with TRBJ2-2; 9 bases match TRBD2. Germline V gene data show CDR1 as SGHRS and CDR2 as YFSETQ. The CDR3 is 16 residues long. The V segment lost 0 bases and the J segment 2 bases; nucleotides outside the gene matches: 2. The DNA for the CDR3 is TGCGCCAGCAGCTTGGGACTAGCGGTCAACACCGGGGAGCTGTTTTTT. It codes for CASSLGLAVNTGELFF.

The V gene is TRBV10-1, the J gene TRBJ1-1; D possibly corresponds to TRBD1 (6 bases). This CDR3 is 14 amino acids long. Germline V gene lookup returns CDR1 WNHNN and CDR2 SYGVQD (reference sequence). The V and J ends lost 6 bases and 0 bases respectively, with 11 bases between them. Written as DNA, the CDR3 is TGCGCCAGCAGGGGGGACAACGTGAACACTGAAGCTTTCTTT. Its translation: CASRGDNVNTEAFF.

The V gene is TRBV6-4, the J gene TRBJ2-2, with TRBD1 as a possible D gene (5 bases). CDR1 and CDR2 (germline): MRHNA, SNTAGT. Trimming cost V 5 bases and J 3 bases, with 10 bases left between them. CDR3 length: 14 residues. The CDR3 sequence: CASSNRIDTGELFF. The CDR3 DNA is TGTGCCAGCAGTAACAGGATTGACACCGGGGAGCTGTTTTTT.

This chain uses TRBV12-3 or TRBV12-4 with TRBJ1-1; D is possibly TRBD1 (5 bases). This CDR3 region has 12 residues. The V and J ends lost 6 bases and 5 bases respectively, with 10 bases between them. The DNA for the CDR3 is TGTGCCAGCAGGTCGACAGAGACTGAAGCTTTCTTT. Protein sequence: CASRSTETEAFF.

V and J are TRBV5-4 and TRBJ1-2; possible D gene TRBD1, 6 bases. The V end was cut by 0 bases, the J end by 7 bases, with 16 bases between. This CDR3 has 15 residues. Germline CDR1 SGHNT, CDR2 YYREEE (reference sequence). The CDR3 DNA reads as TGTGCCAGCAGCTTGGCACCAGGGGTAGAAGGTGGCTACACCTTC. Translated: CASSLAPGVEGGYTF.

The V and J genes are TRBV9 and TRBJ2-1; 13 bases map to TRBD2. This CDR3 has 18 residues. The germline V gene encodes CDR1 SGDLS and CDR2 YYNGEE. With 1 base clipped from V and 4 bases from J, the junction kept 8 bases outside the gene matches. CDR3 sequence: CASSVREGLAGLYNEQFF. The CDR3, as DNA: TGTGCCAGCAGCGTAAGGGAGGGACTAGCGGGGTTATACAATGAGCAGTTCTTC.

This clone was counted only a few times. This chain joins TRBV29-1 and TRBJ2-5; the match to TRBD2 covers 7 bases. Germline V gene data show CDR1 as SQVTM and CDR2 as ANQGSEA. V trimming: 0 bases; J trimming: 5 bases; junction bases outside the gene matches: 9. This CDR3 has 15 residues. CDR3 sequence (DNA): TGCAGCGTTGAAGATCTTCTGGGGGGGAGGGAGACCCAGTACTTC. Its protein product is CSVEDLLGGRETQYF.

This chain uses TRBV6-1 with TRBJ1-2, with 7 bases that match TRBD1. Germline V gene lookup returns CDR1 MNHNS and CDR2 SASEGT. The V gene end was trimmed by 1 base and the J gene end by 1 base; junction bases not matched to a gene: 6. This CDR3 comprises 16 residues. In nucleotides, the CDR3 is TGTGCCAGCAGTGAAGAGAGGACAGGCCTTAACTATGGCTACACCTTC. It codes for CASSEERTGLNYGYTF.

The chain is built from TRBV2 and TRBJ1-2; a possible D gene is TRBD1 (5 bases). Germline loops: CDR1 SNHLY, CDR2 FYNNEI. The CDR3 contains 14 residues. The germline V and J ends were trimmed by 2 bases and 5 bases, with 12 bases remaining between them. In DNA form, the CDR3 reads TGTGCCAGCAGTGAAAGGGGAGCGGGATATGGCTACACCTTC. It yields the protein CASSERGAGYGYTF.

The chain carries TRBV27 and TRBJ2-1; 10 nucleotides align to TRBD1. With V trimmed by 7 bases and J by 7 bases, 13 bases remained unmatched. Per germline, CDR1 MNHEY and CDR2 SMNVEV (reference sequence). The CDR3 is 16 residues long. The CDR3 bases are TGTGCCAGCAAGGACAGGGGGGGGTTTAAGTCGAATGAGCAGTTCTTC. This translates into CASKDRGGFKSNEQFF.